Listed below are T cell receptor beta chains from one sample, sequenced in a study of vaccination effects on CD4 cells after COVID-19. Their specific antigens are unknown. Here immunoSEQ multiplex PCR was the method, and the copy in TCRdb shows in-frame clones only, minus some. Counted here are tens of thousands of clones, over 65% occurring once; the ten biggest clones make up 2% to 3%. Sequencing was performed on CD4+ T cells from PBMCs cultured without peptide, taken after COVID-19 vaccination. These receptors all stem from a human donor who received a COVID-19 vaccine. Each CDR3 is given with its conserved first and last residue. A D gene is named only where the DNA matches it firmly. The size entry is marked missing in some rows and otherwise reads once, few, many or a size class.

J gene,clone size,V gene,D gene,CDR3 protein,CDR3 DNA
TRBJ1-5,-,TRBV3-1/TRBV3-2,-,CASSQGKGNQPQHF,TGTGCCAGCAGCCAAGGTAAGGGGAATCAGCCCCAGCATTTT
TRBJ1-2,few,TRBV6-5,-,CASSYDGLNYGYTF,TGTGCCAGCAGTTACGACGGACTTAACTATGGCTACACCTTC
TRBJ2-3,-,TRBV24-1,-,CATSGAFTDTQYF,TGTGCCACCAGTGGCGCTTTCACAGATACGCAGTATTTT
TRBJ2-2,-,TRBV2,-,CASSDSYSPNTGELFF,TGTGCCAGCAGTGATAGTTACAGTCCGAACACCGGGGAGCTGTTTTTT
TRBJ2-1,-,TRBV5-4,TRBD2,CASSLGLGYNEQFF,TGTGCCAGCAGCTTAGGACTAGGGTACAATGAGCAGTTCTTC
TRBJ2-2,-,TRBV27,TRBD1,CASPHRGRENGELFF,TGTGCCAGCCCCCACAGGGGGCGCGAGAACGGGGAGCTGTTTTTT
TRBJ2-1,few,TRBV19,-,CASSGLNDEQFF,TGTGCCAGTAGTGGGCTAAACGATGAGCAGTTCTTC
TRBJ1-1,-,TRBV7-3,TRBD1,CASSFGQGNTEAFF,TGTGCCAGCAGCTTCGGACAGGGTAACACTGAAGCTTTCTTT
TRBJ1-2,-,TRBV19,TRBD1,CASNNSPRQGARGYTF,TGTGCCAGTAATAATTCTCCGAGACAGGGGGCGCGTGGCTACACCTTC
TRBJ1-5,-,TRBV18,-,CASSPTGLQGSQHF,TGTGCCAGCTCACCGACGGGGCTCCAGGGAAGCCAGCATTTT
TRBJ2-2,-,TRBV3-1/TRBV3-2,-,CASSQTGDPGELFF,TGTGCCAGCAGCCAAACTGGGGACCCCGGGGAGCTGTTTTTT
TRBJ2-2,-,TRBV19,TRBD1,CASRGQGGSAGELFF,TGTGCCAGTAGAGGACAGGGGGGGTCGGCCGGGGAGCTGTTTTTT
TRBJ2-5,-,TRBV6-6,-,CASRTTGNQETQYF,TGTGCCAGCAGAACTACAGGGAACCAAGAGACCCAGTACTTC
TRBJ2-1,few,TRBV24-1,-,CATSEVGGRSYNEQFF,TGTGCCACCAGTGAAGTCGGGGGGCGCTCCTACAATGAGCAGTTCTTC
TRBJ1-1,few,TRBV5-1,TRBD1,CASSLDRTGYTEAFF,TGCGCCAGCAGCTTGGATCGGACAGGGTACACTGAAGCTTTCTTT
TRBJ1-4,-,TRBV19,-,CASSRLATNEKLFF,TGTGCCAGTAGTCGCCTCGCAACTAATGAAAAACTGTTTTTT
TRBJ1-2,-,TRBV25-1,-,CASSELWGYTF,TGTGCCAGCAGTGAACTCTGGGGCTACACCTTC
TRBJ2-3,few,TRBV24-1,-,CATARGTLTDTQYF,TGTGCCACCGCAAGAGGCACTCTCACAGATACGCAGTATTTT
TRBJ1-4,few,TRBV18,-,CASSPGNSNEKLFF,TGTGCCAGCTCACCAGGGAATAGTAATGAAAAACTGTTTTTT
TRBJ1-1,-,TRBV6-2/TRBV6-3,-,CASSYRGGEAFF,TGTGCCAGCAGTTACCGCGGGGGGGAAGCTTTCTTT
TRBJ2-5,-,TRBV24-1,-,CATSDFWGVQETQYF,TGTGCCACCAGTGATTTTTGGGGGGTCCAAGAGACCCAGTACTTC
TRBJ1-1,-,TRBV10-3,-,CAIRGMNTEAFF,TGTGCCATCCGCGGAATGAACACTGAAGCTTTCTTT
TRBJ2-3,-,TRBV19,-,CASSRGGAGTLFNF,TGTGCCAGTAGTCGAGGGGGGGCCGGGACATTATTTAATTTT
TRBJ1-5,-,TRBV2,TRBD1,CASTWGRDRVQPQHF,TGTGCCAGCACGTGGGGACGAGACAGGGTTCAGCCCCAGCATTTT
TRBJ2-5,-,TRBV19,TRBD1,CASSIAGQGETQYF,TGTGCCAGTAGTATAGCCGGACAGGGAGAGACCCAGTACTTC
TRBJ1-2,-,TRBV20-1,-,CSAGRYGYTF,TGCAGTGCTGGACGGTATGGCTACACCTTC
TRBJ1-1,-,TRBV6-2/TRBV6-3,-,CASSFIQGNTEAFF,TGTGCCAGCAGTTTCATACAGGGGAACACTGAAGCTTTCTTT
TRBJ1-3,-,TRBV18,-,CASSPLVQAGNTIYF,TGTGCCAGCTCACCACTCGTCCAGGCTGGAAACACCATATATTTT